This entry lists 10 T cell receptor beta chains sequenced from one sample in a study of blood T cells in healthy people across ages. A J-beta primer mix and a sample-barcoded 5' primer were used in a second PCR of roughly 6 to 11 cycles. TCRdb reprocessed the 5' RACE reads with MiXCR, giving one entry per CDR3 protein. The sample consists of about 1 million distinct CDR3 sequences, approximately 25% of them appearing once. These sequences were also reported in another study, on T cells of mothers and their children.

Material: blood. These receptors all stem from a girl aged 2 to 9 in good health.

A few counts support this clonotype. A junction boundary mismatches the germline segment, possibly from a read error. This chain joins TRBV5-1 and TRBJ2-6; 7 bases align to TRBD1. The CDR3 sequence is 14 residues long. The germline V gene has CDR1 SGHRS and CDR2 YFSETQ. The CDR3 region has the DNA TGTGCCAGCAGGGGACAGTCTGGGGCCAACGTCCTGACTTTC. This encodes CASRGQSGANVLTF.

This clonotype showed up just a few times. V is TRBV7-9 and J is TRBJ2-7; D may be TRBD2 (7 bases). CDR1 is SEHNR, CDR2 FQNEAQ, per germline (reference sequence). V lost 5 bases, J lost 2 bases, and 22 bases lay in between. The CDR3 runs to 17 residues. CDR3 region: CASSPEGGVDGTYEQYF. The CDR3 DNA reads TGTGCCAGCAGCCCAGAAGGGGGGGTGGACGGTACCTACGAGCAGTACTTC.

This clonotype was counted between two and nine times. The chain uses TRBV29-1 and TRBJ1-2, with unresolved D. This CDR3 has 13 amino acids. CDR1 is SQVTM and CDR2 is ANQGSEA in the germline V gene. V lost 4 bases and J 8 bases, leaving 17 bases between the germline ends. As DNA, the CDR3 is TGCAGCGTTGGTTCGTCCCGGGGTGGCGGCTACACCTTC. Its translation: CSVGSSRGGGYTF.

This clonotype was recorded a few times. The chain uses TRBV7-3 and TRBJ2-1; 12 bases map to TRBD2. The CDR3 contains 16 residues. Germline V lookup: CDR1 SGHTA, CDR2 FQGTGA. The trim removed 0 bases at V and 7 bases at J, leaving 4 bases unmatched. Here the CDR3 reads CASSLTPGLAGNEQFF. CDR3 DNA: TGTGCCAGCAGCTTAACGCCCGGACTAGCGGGGAATGAGCAGTTCTTC.

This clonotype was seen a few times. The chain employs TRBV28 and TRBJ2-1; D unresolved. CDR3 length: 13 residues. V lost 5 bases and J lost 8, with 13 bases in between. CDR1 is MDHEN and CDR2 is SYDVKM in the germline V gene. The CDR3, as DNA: TGTGCCAGCAGTGCCATCGAGCTGGATGAGCAGTTCTTC. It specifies CASSAIELDEQFF.

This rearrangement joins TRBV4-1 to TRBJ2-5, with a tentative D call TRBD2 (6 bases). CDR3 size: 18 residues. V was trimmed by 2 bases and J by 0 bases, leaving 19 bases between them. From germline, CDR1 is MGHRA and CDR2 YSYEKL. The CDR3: CASSQKSAGGPDQETQYF. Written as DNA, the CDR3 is TGCGCCAGCAGCCAAAAGTCCGCCGGGGGACCCGACCAAGAGACCCAGTACTTC.

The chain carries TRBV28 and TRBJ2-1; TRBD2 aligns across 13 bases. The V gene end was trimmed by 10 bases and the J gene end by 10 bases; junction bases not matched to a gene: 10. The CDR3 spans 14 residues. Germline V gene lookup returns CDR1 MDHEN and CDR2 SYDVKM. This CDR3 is CAIHRTSGSREQFF. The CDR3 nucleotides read TGTGCCATTCACCGGACTAGCGGGAGTCGAGAGCAGTTCTTC.

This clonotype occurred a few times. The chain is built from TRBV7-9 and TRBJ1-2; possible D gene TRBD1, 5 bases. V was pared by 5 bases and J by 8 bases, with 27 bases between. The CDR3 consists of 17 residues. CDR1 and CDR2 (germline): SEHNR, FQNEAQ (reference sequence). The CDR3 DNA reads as TGTGCCAGCAGCGACATCCTGGGGGTCCGAGGGTGGTTAGGCTACACCTTC. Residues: CASSDILGVRGWLGYTF.

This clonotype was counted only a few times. The CDR3 protein is CASSEESKNTEAFF. CDR3 sequence (DNA): TGTGCCAGCAGTGAAGAATCCAAGAACACTGAAGCTTTCTTT. The chain carries TRBV6-1 and TRBJ1-1; no firm D call. With 1 base removed from V and 1 base from J, the gap between germline ends came to 7 bases. CDR3 length: 14 amino acids. Germline CDR1 MNHNS, CDR2 SASEGT.

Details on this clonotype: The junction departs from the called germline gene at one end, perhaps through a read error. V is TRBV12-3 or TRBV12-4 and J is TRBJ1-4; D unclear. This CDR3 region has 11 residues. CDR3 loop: CTSSPGEKLFF. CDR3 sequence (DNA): TGTACCAGCAGTCCCGGTGAAAAACTGTTTTTT.